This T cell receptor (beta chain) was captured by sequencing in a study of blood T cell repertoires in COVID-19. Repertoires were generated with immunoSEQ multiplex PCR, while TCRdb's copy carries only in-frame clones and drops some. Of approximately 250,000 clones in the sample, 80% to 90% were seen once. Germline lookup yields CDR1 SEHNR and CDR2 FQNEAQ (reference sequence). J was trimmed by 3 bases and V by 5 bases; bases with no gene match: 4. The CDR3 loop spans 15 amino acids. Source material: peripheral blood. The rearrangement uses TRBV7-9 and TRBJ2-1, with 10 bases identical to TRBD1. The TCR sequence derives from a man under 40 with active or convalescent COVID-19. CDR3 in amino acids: CASSHGTGDYNEQFF. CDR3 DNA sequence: TGTGCCAGCAGCCATGGGACAGGGGACTACAATGAGCAGTTCTTC.